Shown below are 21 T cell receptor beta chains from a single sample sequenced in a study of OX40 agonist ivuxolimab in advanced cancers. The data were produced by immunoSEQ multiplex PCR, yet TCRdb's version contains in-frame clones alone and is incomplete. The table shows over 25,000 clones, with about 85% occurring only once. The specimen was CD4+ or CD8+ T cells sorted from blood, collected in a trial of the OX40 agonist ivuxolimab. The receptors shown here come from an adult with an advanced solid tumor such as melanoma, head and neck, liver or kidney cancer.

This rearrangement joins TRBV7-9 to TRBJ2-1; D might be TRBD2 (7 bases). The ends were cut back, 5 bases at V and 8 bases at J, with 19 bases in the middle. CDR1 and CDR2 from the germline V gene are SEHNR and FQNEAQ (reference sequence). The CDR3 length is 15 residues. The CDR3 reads CASSPLPGGGHEQFF. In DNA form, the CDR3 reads TGTGCCAGCAGCCCCCTCCCTGGGGGGGGGCATGAGCAGTTCTTC.

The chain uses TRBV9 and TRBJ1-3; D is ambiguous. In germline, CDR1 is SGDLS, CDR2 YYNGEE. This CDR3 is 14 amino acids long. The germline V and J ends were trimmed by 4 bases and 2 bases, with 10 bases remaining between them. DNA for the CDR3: TGTGCCAGCAGCCTTTCAGGCCCTGGAAACACCATATATTTT. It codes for CASSLSGPGNTIYF.

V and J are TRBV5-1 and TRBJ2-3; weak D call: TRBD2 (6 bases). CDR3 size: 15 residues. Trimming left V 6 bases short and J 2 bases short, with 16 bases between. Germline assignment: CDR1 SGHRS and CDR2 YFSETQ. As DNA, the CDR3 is TGCGCCAGCACCAATAGCGGATTCTACACAGATACGCAGTATTTT. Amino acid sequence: CASTNSGFYTDTQYF.

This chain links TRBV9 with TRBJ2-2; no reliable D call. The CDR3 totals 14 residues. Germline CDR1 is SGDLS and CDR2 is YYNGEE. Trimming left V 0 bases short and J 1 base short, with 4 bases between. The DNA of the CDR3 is TGTGCCAGCAGCGTAGTGGGGAACACCGGGGAGCTGTTTTTT. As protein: CASSVVGNTGELFF.

CDR3 residues: CASSHVLTSVRDEQFF. CDR3 DNA sequence: TGTGCCAGCAGCCACGTCCTGACTAGCGTACGGGATGAGCAGTTCTTC. The V call is TRBV7-3, the J call TRBJ2-1; 8 nucleotides line up with TRBD2. V dropped 5 bases and J dropped 8; count of bases not matched to a gene: 14. Germline CDR1 reads SGHTA; CDR2 reads FQGTGA. This CDR3 is 16 amino acids long.

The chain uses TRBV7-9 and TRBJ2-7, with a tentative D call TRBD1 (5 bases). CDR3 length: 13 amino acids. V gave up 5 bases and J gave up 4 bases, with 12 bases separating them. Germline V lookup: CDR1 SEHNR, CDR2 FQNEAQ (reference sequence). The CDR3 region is CASSPTAAYEQYF. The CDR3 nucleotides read TGTGCCAGCAGCCCGACAGCCGCTTACGAGCAGTACTTC.

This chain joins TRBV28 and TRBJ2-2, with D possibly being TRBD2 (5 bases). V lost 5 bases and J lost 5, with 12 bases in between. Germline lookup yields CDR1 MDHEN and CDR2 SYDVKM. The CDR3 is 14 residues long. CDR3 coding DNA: TGTGCCAGCAGTATCTTCCGGGGAACCGGGGAGCTGTTTTTT. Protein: CASSIFRGTGELFF.

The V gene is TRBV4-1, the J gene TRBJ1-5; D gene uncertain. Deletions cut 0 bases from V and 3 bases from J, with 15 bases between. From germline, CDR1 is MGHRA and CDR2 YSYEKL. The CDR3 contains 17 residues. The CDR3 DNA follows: TGCGCCAGCAGCCAAGATCTTTTATCTACTTTCAATCAGCCCCAGCATTTT. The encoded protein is CASSQDLLSTFNQPQHF.

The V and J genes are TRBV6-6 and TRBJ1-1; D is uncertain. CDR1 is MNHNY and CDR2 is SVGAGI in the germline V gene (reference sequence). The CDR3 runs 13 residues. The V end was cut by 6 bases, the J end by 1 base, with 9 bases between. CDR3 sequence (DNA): TGTGCCAGCAGCCTATGGGGGAACACTGAAGCTTTCTTT. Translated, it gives CASSLWGNTEAFF.

The CDR3 bases are TGCAGCGTTGAAGATTCCGACAGGGATGAAAAACTGTTTTTT. Amino acids: CSVEDSDRDEKLFF. The genes are TRBV29-1 and TRBJ1-4; 7 nucleotides match TRBD1. This CDR3 is built from 14 residues. Germline CDR1 is SQVTM and CDR2 is ANQGSEA. The J segment lost 6 bases and the V segment lost 0 bases, leaving 4 bases of the junction unmatched.

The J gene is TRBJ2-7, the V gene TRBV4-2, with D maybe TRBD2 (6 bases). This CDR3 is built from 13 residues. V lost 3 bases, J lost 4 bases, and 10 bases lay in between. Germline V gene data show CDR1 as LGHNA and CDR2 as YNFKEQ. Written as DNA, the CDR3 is TGTGCCAGCAGCCAGGGACTCAATTACGAGCAGTACTTC. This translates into CASSQGLNYEQYF.

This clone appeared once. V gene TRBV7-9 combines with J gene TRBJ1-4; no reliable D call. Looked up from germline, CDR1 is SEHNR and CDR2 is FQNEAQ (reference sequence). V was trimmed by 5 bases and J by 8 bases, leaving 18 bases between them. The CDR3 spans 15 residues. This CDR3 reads CASSPPGPEREKLFF. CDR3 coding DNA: TGTGCCAGCAGCCCCCCGGGCCCAGAGCGGGAAAAACTGTTTTTT.

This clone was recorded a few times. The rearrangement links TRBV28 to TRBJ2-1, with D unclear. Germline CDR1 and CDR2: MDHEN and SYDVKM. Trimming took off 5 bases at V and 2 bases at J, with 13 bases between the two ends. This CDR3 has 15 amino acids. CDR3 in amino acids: CASSPPPPPYNEQFF. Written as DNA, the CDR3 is TGTGCCAGCAGTCCCCCTCCCCCACCCTACAATGAGCAGTTCTTC.

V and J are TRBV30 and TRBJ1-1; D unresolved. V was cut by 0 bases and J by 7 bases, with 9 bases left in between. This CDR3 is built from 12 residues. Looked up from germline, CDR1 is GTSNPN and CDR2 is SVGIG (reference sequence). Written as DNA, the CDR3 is TGTGCCTGGAGTGTAGGCAGGTATGAAGCTTTCTTT. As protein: CAWSVGRYEAFF.

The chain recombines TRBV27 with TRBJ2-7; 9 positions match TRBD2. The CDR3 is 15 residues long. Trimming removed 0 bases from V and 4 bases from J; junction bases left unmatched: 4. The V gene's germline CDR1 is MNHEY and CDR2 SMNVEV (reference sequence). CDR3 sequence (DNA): TGTGCCAGCAGTTTATCGGGACTAGCTGGTTACGAGCAGTACTTC. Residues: CASSLSGLAGYEQYF.

The CDR3 region is CASSPLTVRDGGLQETQYF. The CDR3 coding sequence is TGTGCCAGCAGTCCCCTAACCGTCCGAGACGGGGGGTTACAAGAGACCCAGTACTTC. The chain recombines TRBV28 with TRBJ2-5; TRBD2 matches at 7 bases. V shed 5 bases, J shed 2 bases, and the junction held 20 bases outside the gene matches. CDR1 and CDR2 (germline): MDHEN, SYDVKM. This CDR3 spans 19 amino acids.

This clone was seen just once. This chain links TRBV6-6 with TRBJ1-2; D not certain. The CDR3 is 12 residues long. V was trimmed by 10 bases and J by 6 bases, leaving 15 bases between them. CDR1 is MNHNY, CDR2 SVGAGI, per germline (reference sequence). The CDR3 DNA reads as TGTGCCACTTCCTATCCAGAAGATGGCTACACCTTC. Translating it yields CATSYPEDGYTF.

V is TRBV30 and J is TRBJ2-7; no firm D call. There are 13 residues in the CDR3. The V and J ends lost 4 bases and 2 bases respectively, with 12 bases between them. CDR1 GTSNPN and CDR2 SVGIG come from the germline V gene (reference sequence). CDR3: CAWTVAATYEQYF. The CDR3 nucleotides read TGTGCCTGGACTGTGGCCGCGACCTACGAGCAGTACTTC. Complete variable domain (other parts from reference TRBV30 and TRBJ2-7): SQTIHQWPATLVQPVGSPLSLECTVEGTSNPNLYWYRQAAGRGLQLLFYSVGIGQISSEVPQNLSASRPQDRQFILSSKKLLLSDSGFYLCAWTVAATYEQYFGPGTRLTVT.

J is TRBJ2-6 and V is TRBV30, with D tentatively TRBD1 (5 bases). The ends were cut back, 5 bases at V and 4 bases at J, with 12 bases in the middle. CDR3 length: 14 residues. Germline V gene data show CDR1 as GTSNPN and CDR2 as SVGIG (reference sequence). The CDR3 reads CAWRGHPGANVLTF. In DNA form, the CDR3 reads TGTGCCTGGCGAGGACATCCCGGGGCCAACGTCCTGACTTTC. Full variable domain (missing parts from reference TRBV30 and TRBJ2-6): SQTIHQWPATLVQPVGSPLSLECTVEGTSNPNLYWYRQAAGRGLQLLFYSVGIGQISSEVPQNLSASRPQDRQFILSSKKLLLSDSGFYLCAWRGHPGANVLTFGAGSRLTVL.

CDR3 protein: CASSSSHEQYF. The CDR3 coding sequence is TGTGCCAGCAGCTCTTCACACGAGCAGTACTTC. The chain links TRBV7-6 to TRBJ2-7; D is ambiguous. This CDR3 is 11 amino acids long. Trimming left V 4 bases short and J 5 bases short, with 6 bases between. Germline lookup yields CDR1 SGHVS and CDR2 FNYEAQ.

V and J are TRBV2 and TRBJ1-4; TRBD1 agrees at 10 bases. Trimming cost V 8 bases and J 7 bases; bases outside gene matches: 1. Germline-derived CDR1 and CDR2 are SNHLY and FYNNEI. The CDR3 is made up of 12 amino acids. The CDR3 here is CASWTGGEKLFF. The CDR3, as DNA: TGTGCCAGCTGGACAGGGGGTGAAAAACTGTTTTTT.